The entry below gives a single T cell receptor (beta chain) sequence along with its context. The clone's antigen remains unknown. Nothing much larger sits one base from this clone, and base qualities are not available. Frozen genomic DNA underwent high-throughput TCRbeta CDR3 sequencing by immunoSEQ, including PCR amplification, mapping, bias correction and internal controls. Per the source publication's procedure: Productive rearrangements were kept, and unique TCRbeta sequences were defined by CDR3 nucleotide sequence plus V and J gene. Donor-reactive sequences required at least 5-fold expansion in CFSE-low cells versus unstimulated pre-transplant cells and at least 0.01% frequency. Minimum frequency thresholds were set for each subject based on the unstimulated sample with the lowest template count, ensuring at least 90% detection power. Jensen-Shannon divergence between the top 1000 TCRbeta sequences post-transplant and pre-transplant was used to measure repertoire turnover. Two-sided Fisher's exact tests were used to test for changes in how often donor-reactive sequences were detected. Here the immuneACCESS table is served through TCRdb, limited to in-frame sequences with V and J called. Missing clones are a known gap in these copies; in checked studies unresolved V genes cover under half, and the rest lacks a known reason. V, J and clone size are those of that table, while D and trimming were read from the DNA. A total of about 51,000 clones appear in this sample, roughly nine tenths of them only once. The top ten hold around an eighth of the sample.

Unstimulated PBMCs, after thawing, were stained for CD3, CD4 and CD8 and then FACS-sorted into CD3+CD4+ and CD3+CD8+ populations. All 8 studied subjects were randomized to withdrawal of immunosuppression. Genomic DNA was isolated with the Qiagen DNeasy Blood and Tissue Kit. The sample comes from a study of T cell clones after liver transplantation (dated by TCRdb to about 2019). With regard to the full study: The samples were obtained from ITN030ST, a randomized trial that attempted immunosuppression withdrawal within 2 years after liver transplantation. Donor-reactive T cell clones were identified by TCRbeta sequencing after a pre-transplant mixed lymphocyte reaction and then tracked in post-transplant blood. As an antigen-independent comparator for the donor-reactive sequences, third party-reactive TCRbeta sequences from pre-transplant MLRs were identified as well. Three of the eight recipients were HCV-positive; the others were transplanted for non-autoimmune, non-viral indications. No induction therapy was given to the subjects, and standard immunosuppression was administered until randomization at 12-24 months post-transplant. Tolerance was defined as complete immunosuppression withdrawal for at least one year with no rise in liver enzymes beyond twice the upper limit of normal. Blood samples were collected pre-transplant, pre-randomization before withdrawal, and post-randomization after either full withdrawal or failed withdrawal. A cohort of 8 liver transplant recipients was studied, of whom 3 were classified as tolerant and 5 as non-tolerant.

There are 13 amino acids in the CDR3, from cysteine to phenylalanine inclusive. Just CDR3 DNA is preserved here, 39 bases in frame from base 1. CDR1 and CDR2 were assigned from the germline V gene as MDHEN and SYDVKM. The junction shows trimming of 8 bases on V and 2 bases on J, plus 13 bases between the germline ends. The study at large found these results: The conclusions were preliminary, being limited by small, heterogeneous patient numbers and by non-standardized post-transplant time points. Since no allograft tissue specimens were available, donor-reactive T cells may have migrated into the graft instead of being deleted. After accounting for repertoire turnover, donor-reactive detection was significantly reduced in 7 of 8 subjects for CD4 and 8 of 8 for CD8. In most of the 8 subjects, circulating donor-reactive CD4 TCRbeta sequences decreased significantly after transplant, regardless of tolerance or HCV status. In two subjects, low numbers of available donor cells limited the measurable donor-reactive repertoire. A greater decline was seen for donor-reactive sequences than for third party-reactive sequences, suggesting partial antigen-specific deletion unrelated to withdrawal success.

The rearranged segments are TRBV28 and TRBJ2-7, with no reliable assignment of the D segment. This receptor was obtained from a human patient who received a liver transplant. Post transplant, some T cells may arise from the graft donor. The sequencing here drew on CD8+ T cells from blood, taken 12 months after liver transplant. DNA sequence: TGTGCCAGCTCCTTCAGGCGAACCTACGAGCAGTACTTC. Its translation is CASSFRRTYEQYF.